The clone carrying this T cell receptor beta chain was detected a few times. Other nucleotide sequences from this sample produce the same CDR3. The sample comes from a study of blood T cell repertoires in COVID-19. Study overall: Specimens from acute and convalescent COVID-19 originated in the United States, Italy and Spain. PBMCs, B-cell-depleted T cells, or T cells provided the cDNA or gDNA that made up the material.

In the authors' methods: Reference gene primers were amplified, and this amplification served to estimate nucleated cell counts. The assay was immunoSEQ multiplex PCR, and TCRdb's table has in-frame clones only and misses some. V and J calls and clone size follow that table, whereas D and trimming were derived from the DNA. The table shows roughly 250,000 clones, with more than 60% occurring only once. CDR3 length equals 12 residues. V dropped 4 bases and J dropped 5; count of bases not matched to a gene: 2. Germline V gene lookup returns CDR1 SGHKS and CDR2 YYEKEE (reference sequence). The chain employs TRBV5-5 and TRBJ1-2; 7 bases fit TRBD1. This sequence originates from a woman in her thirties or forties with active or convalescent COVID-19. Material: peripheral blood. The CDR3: CASSLTGYGYTF. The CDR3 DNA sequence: TGTGCCAGCAGCCTGACAGGGTATGGCTACACCTTC.